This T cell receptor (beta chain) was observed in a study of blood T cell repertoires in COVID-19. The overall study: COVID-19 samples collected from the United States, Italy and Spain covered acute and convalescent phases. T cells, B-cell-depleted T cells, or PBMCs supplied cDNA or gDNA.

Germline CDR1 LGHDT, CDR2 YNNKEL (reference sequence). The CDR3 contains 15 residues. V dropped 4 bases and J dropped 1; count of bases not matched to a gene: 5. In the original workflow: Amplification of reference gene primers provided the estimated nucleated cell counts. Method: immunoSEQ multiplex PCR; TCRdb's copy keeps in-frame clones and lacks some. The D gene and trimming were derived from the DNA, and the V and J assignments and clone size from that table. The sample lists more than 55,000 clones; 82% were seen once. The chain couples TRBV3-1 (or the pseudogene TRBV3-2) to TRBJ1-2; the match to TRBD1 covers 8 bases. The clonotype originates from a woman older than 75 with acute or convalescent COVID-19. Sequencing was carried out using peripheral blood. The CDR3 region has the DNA TGTGCCAGCAGCCGGACAACAGGGGGTAACTATGGCTACACCTTC. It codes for CASSRTTGGNYGYTF.